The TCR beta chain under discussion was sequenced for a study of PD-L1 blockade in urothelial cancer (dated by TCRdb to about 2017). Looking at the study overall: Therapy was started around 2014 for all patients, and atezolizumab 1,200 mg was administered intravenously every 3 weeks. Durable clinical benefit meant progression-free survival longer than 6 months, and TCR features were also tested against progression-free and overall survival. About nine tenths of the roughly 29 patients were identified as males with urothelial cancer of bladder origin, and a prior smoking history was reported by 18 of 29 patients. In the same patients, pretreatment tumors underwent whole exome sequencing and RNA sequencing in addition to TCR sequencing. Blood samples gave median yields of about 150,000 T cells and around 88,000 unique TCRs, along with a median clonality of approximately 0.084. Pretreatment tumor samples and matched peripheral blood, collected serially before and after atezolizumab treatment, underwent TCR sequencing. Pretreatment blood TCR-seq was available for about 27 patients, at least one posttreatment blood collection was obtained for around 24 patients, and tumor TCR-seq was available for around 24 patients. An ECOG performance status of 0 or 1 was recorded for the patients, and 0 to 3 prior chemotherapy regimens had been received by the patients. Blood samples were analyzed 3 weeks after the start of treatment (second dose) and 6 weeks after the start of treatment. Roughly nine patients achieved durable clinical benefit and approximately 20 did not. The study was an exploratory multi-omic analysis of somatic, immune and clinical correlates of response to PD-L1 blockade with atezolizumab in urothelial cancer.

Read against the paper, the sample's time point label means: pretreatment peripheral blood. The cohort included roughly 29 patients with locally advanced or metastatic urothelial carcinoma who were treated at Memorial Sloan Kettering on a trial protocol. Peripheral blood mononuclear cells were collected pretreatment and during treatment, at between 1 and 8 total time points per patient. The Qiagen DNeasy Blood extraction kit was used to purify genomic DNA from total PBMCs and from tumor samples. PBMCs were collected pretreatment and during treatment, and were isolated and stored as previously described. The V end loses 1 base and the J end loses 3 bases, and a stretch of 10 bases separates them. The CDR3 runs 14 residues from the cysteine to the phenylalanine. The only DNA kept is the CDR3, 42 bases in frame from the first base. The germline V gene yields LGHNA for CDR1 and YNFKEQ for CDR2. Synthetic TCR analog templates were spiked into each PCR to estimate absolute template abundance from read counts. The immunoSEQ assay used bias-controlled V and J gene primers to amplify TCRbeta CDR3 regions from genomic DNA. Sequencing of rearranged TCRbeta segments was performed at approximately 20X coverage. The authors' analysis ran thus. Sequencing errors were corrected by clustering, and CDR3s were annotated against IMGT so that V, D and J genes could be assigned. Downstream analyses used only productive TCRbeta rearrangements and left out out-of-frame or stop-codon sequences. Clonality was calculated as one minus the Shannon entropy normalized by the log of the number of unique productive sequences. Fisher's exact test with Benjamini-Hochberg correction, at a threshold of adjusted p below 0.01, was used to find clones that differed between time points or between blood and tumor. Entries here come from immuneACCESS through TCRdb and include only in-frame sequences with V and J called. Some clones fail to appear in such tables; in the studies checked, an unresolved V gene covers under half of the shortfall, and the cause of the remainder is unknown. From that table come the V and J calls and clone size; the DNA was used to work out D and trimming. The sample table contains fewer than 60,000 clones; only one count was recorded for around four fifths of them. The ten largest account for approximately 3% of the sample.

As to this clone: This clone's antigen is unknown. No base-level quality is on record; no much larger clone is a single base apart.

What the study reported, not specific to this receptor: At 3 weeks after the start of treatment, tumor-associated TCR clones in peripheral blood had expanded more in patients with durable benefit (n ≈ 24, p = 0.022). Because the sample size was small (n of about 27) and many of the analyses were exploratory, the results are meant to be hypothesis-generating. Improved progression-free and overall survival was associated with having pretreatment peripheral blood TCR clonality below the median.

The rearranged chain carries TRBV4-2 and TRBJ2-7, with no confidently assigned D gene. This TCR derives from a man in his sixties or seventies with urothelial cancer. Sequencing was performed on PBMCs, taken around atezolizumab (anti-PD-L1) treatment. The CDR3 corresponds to CASSQAQSNYEQYF. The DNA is TGTGCCAGCAGCCAAGCCCAGTCCAACTACGAGCAGTACTTC.